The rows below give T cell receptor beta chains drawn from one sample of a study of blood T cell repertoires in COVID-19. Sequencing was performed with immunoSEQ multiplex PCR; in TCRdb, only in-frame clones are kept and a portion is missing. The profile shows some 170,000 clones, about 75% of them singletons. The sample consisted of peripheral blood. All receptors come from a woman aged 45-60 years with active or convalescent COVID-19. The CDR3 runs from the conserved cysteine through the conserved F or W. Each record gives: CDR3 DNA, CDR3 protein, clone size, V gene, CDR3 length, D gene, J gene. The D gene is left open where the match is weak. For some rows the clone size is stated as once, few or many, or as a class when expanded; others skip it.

TGTGCCAGCAGCCAAGCGAGGGTCTACACTGAAGCTTTCTTT,CASSQARVYTEAFF,many,TRBV3-1/TRBV3-2,14,NA,TRBJ1-1
TGTGCCAGCAGTCGGACAGGGGAGGATTCACCCCTCCACTTT,CASSRTGEDSPLHF,NA,TRBV6-6,14,TRBD1,TRBJ1-6
TGTGCCAGCAGGCGGGCTAGCGGGACCCAAGAGACCCAGTACTTC,CASRRASGTQETQYF,NA,TRBV2,15,TRBD2,TRBJ2-5
TGTGCCAGCAGTCTGATTCAGGGGTATCAGCCCCAGCATTTT,CASSLIQGYQPQHF,NA,TRBV6-6,14,NA,TRBJ1-5
TGTGCCAGCAGCGATCTTCTAACCACAGATACGCAGTATTTT,CASSDLLTTDTQYF,NA,TRBV6-5,14,NA,TRBJ2-3
TGTGCCAGCAGTCCTACAGGGTGGGGCTACACCTTC,CASSPTGWGYTF,few,TRBV6-1,12,NA,TRBJ1-2
TGTGCCAGCAGCACACTGACAGGGAACTATGGCTACACCTTC,CASSTLTGNYGYTF,NA,TRBV11-2,14,TRBD1,TRBJ1-2
TGCGCCAGCAGTGGGCGGGAGGGGTACAATGAGCAGTTCTTC,CASSGREGYNEQFF,NA,TRBV10-1,14,TRBD2,TRBJ2-1
TGCAGCGTTGAAGAGGGGACAGGGGGTAACACCATATATTTT,CSVEEGTGGNTIYF,NA,TRBV29-1,14,TRBD1,TRBJ1-3
TGTGCCAGCAGTGTTTTACAGGGGGGACAAGAGACCCAGTACTTC,CASSVLQGGQETQYF,NA,TRBV2,15,TRBD1,TRBJ2-5
TGTGCCAGCAGCTTTGACAGGGGGCGTGAAAAACTGTTTTTT,CASSFDRGREKLFF,NA,TRBV7-9,14,TRBD1,TRBJ1-4
TGCGCCAGCAGGAGCGGGGGCTACAATGAGCAGTTCTTC,CASRSGGYNEQFF,NA,TRBV10-2,13,TRBD2,TRBJ2-1
TGTGCCAGCAGCCCCCAGGGGTCAATGACTGAAGCTTTCTTT,CASSPQGSMTEAFF,NA,TRBV7-3,14,NA,TRBJ1-1
TGTGCCAGCAGCTTGGGCAACCTATATGGCTACACCTTC,CASSLGNLYGYTF,few,TRBV5-6,13,NA,TRBJ1-2
TGTGCCAGCAGTTACTCGAGTCCAGGGGGCTACACCTTC,CASSYSSPGGYTF,NA,TRBV6-5,13,NA,TRBJ1-2
TGTGCCAGCAGATCCGGGACACGGGCCTACAATGAGCAGTTCTTC,CASRSGTRAYNEQFF,NA,TRBV2,15,NA,TRBJ2-1
TGTGCCACCAGTGACAAAGGGACACAGAACACTGAAGCTTTCTTT,CATSDKGTQNTEAFF,NA,TRBV24-1,15,NA,TRBJ1-1
TGTGCCAGCAGTTACAGCACCACTGAAGCTTTCTTT,CASSYSTTEAFF,few,TRBV6-5,12,NA,TRBJ1-1
TGCAGTGCTAGTTTCACAGGGAACTATAATTCACCCCTCCACTTT,CSASFTGNYNSPLHF,few,TRBV20-1,15,NA,TRBJ1-6
TGTGCCAGCAGCCAACCATGGCTAGCGGTGAAGCAGTTCTTC,CASSQPWLAVKQFF,NA,TRBV7-2,14,TRBD2,TRBJ2-1
TGTGCCAGCAGCTCGATGGGACAGAACACTGAAGCTTTCTTT,CASSSMGQNTEAFF,NA,TRBV7-9,14,NA,TRBJ1-1
TGTGCCAGCAGCCGAAGATCAGCTGCTAGCGGGAGTGACACAGATACGCAGTATTTT,CASSRRSAASGSDTDTQYF,NA,TRBV3-1/TRBV3-2,19,TRBD2,TRBJ2-3
TGTGCCGCGACAGGGCTTATTGAGACCCAGTACTTC,CAATGLIETQYF,NA,TRBV6-5,12,TRBD1,TRBJ2-5
TGTGCCAGCTCTCCCGGGACTAGCGGGAGGTGGTCCTACAATGAGCAGTTCTTC,CASSPGTSGRWSYNEQFF,NA,TRBV28,18,TRBD2,TRBJ2-1
TGTGCCAGCAGTTTAAGCTTGACAGGGATCGAAGCTTTCTTT,CASSLSLTGIEAFF,NA,TRBV27,14,TRBD1,TRBJ1-1
TGCAGCGGCGGCTATGGCTACACCTTC,CSGGYGYTF,NA,TRBV29-1,9,NA,TRBJ1-2
TGCAGCGCTGGGGGACATGACAAAAACATTCAGTACTTC,CSAGGHDKNIQYF,NA,TRBV29-1,13,NA,TRBJ2-4
TGTGCCAGTCAGACAGGTTATAGCAATCAGCCCCAGCATTTT,CASQTGYSNQPQHF,NA,TRBV19,14,NA,TRBJ1-5
TGTGCCAGCAGCCAACTCTCCCAGGGGTACAATTCACCCCTCCACTTT,CASSQLSQGYNSPLHF,once,TRBV3-1/TRBV3-2,16,NA,TRBJ1-6
TGTGCCACCAGTGATTTTCTTCGGGACAGGGGGAACTATGGCTACACCTTC,CATSDFLRDRGNYGYTF,NA,TRBV24-1,17,TRBD1,TRBJ1-2
TGCGCCAGCAGCTTGAATGGACAGGGTCACACTGAAGCTTTCTTT,CASSLNGQGHTEAFF,NA,TRBV5-1,15,TRBD1,TRBJ1-1
TGTGCCAGCAGTTTTGGGACAGGGGGCACCGAGCAGTACTTC,CASSFGTGGTEQYF,NA,TRBV27,14,TRBD1,TRBJ2-7
TGTGCCAGCAGCGCCACGGGACAGAATCAGCCCCAGCATTTT,CASSATGQNQPQHF,NA,TRBV9,14,TRBD1,TRBJ1-5
TGTGCCAGCAGCTTAAGCTACAGGGGGCGCGGTGGTCAGCCCCAGCATTTT,CASSLSYRGRGGQPQHF,NA,TRBV11-2,17,TRBD1,TRBJ1-5
TGTGCCAGCAGCTCTAGGCGGACAGGGGAATGGGGCACTGAAGCTTTCTTT,CASSSRRTGEWGTEAFF,NA,TRBV5-5,17,TRBD1,TRBJ1-1
TGTGCCAGCAGTGAAGTTGTCAGAATGGAGGAGCAGTACTTC,CASSEVVRMEEQYF,NA,TRBV6-1,14,NA,TRBJ2-7
TGTGCCAGCAGCACAACTAGCGGGGGCCCCAACAATGAGCAGTTCTTC,CASSTTSGGPNNEQFF,NA,TRBV7-6,16,TRBD2,TRBJ2-1
TGTGCCAGCACACGAGGACAGGGCGCTGGCTACACCTTC,CASTRGQGAGYTF,few,TRBV6-5,13,TRBD1,TRBJ1-2
TGTGCCAGCAGCCGCCCAGCGGGGGGGCCAAATTCCGGGGAGCTGTTTTTT,CASSRPAGGPNSGELFF,NA,TRBV7-2,17,TRBD2,TRBJ2-2
TGTGCCATCAGGCAGGAGGGGATATACGAGCAGTACTTC,CAIRQEGIYEQYF,NA,TRBV10-3,13,NA,TRBJ2-7
TGCGCCAGCAGCCGGGACAGCCACTCCTACGAGCAGTACTTC,CASSRDSHSYEQYF,NA,TRBV5-1,14,TRBD1,TRBJ2-7
TGTGCCAGTACCCTTGGGGGGAGTCCGAGGATCGGGGAGCTGTTTTTT,CASTLGGSPRIGELFF,NA,TRBV19,16,NA,TRBJ2-2
TGTGCCAGTAGTCGGACTAGCGGAGACCGCAATGAGCAGTTCTTC,CASSRTSGDRNEQFF,NA,TRBV19,15,TRBD2,TRBJ2-1
TGTGCCAGTAGTATAGGACAGGCCTATGGCTACACCTTC,CASSIGQAYGYTF,NA,TRBV19,13,NA,TRBJ1-2
TGTGCCAGTAGTCAGACAGTTTCGGATGAAAAACTGTTTTTT,CASSQTVSDEKLFF,NA,TRBV19,14,NA,TRBJ1-4